This T cell receptor (beta chain) was captured in a study of shared clonotypes between healthy human individuals (dated by TCRdb to about 2020). About the study as a whole: The cohort comprised two women and a few men aged 18 to 49 years. Per donor, three plates each were used for CD4 naive and CD4 memory, two for CD8 naive, and one for CD8 memory. To estimate repertoire size and how much clonotypes are shared between individuals, the study performed deep sequencing of blood TCR repertoires from five healthy adults. Different laboratories and diverse techniques were used to prepare libraries and sequence TCR repertoires, to increase sequencing depth and limit assay-specific biases. Between about 0.9 and 9 billion PBMCs per donor were obtained by leukapheresis.

Remarks on this clone: No cognate antigen has been identified for it. No clone much larger than this one lies a single base away; base qualities are absent.

The donors were healthy, HIV-negative adults with no recently reported acute infections or vaccinations. Only Caucasian adults living in Nashville, Tennessee, USA were represented among the donors. CD4+ T cells were enriched by magnetic negative selection; naive cells were then positively selected on CD45RA, and the negative fraction formed the memory subset. Blood was collected by leukapheresis, and PBMCs were isolated by Ficoll-Histopaque density gradient centrifugation and then cryopreserved in liquid nitrogen vapor phase. Analytical flow cytometry was used to check the purity and quantity of each magnetically sorted T cell population. Genomic DNA was isolated from each sorted fraction and quantified by UV absorbance on a Nanodrop 2000c. General study outcomes and caveats: Compared with non-shared clonotypes, clonotypes shared by all four sorted-subset donors had higher generation probabilities. Incomplete sequencing was indicated by rarefaction of sorted-subset datasets, despite the large sequencing depth. Estimated clonotype richness was generally larger for naive than for memory subsets. Sharing across several donors was observed for about 5% of naive CD4, over 3% of naive CD8, 2% to 2.5% of memory CD4, and about 0.39% of memory CD8 clonotypes. Sampling was restricted to blood, and TCR repertoires in tissues likely differ from the TCR repertoires found in blood. Pairwise subsampling led to the expectation that sequencing depth would affect the degree of clonotype sharing among donors. Because the study included only a small number of donors, the genetic and exposure-history diversity represented was limited.

Inclusive of the bounding cysteine and phenylalanine, the CDR3 is 13 residues long. Only the CDR3 DNA stays, 39 bases, in frame from base 1. The germline V gene encodes CDR1 MNHNY and CDR2 SVGAGI (reference sequence). At the junction V is shortened by 7 bases and J by 7 bases, with 11 bases in between. TCR CDR3 regions were amplified from genomic DNA by multiplex PCR using the deep immunoSEQ assay. Extracted genomic DNA from each cell subset was distributed evenly across all wells of several immunoSEQ 96-well plates, and each plate was treated as a replicate. For sorted subsets, about 200 ng genomic DNA, equal to 30,000 or so T cell genomes, was loaded into each replicate PCR. Purified libraries were quantified with a Qubit 3.0 fluorometer, sized on a Bioanalyzer 2100, and re-quantified with the KAPA Library Quantification kit. Every immunoSEQ 96-well plate was sequenced on a dedicated single-read 150-cycle Illumina NextSeq 550 flow cell. On the authors' methods: Because only junctional sequences without quality scores were contained in the immunoSEQ output, filtering matching that applied to full-length reads could not be performed. Sequences were annotated with PyIR, a Python wrapper for IgBLAST v1.9, using IMGT germline references to assign V/J genes and CDR3. Reads were filtered out if the reads had weak V/J assignments (E-value above 1e-6), no CDR3, stop codons, out-of-frame junctions, or ambiguous translated residues. A V3J clonotype was defined by an identical inferred V gene, J gene, and CDR3 amino acid sequence. Percentage overlap between repertoires was computed as shared unique clonotypes divided by the size of the smaller repertoire. Richness of each repertoire was evaluated using RTK rarefaction, the Chao1 estimator, and Recon v2.1 estimates of unobserved clonotypes. For all TCRbeta clonotypes obtained by the gDNA method from four donors, generation probabilities were computed with OLGA. This is the immuneACCESS table as TCRdb keeps it, with only in-frame sequences that have V and J called. A part of the clones is gone; compared with another copy, unresolved V genes explain less than half, and the rest is unexplained. The DNA was the basis for D and trimming; V, J and clone size are from that table. In this sample the table shows under 2,500,000 clones, approximately 94% of which occur a single time. Around 0.13% of the sample lies in the top ten.

Sequencing was carried out using naive CD4+ T cells sorted from blood. The cell subset or site label, as the study defines it: CD45RA+ positively selected. The chain employs TRBV6-6 and TRBJ1-6; the best D guess is TRBD1, with 6 bases matching. The sequence was collected from a man aged 18 to 35 in good health. The CDR3 reads as follows: CASIGTQNSPLHF. The base sequence is TGTGCCAGCATAGGGACACAGAATTCACCCCTCCACTTT.